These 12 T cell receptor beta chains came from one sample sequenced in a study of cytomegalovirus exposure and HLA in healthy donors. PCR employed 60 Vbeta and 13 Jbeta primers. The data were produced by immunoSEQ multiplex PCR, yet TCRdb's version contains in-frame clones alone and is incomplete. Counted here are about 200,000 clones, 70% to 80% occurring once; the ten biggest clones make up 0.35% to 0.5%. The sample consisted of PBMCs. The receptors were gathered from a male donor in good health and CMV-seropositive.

As DNA, the CDR3 is TGCGCCAGCAGCCAAGCTCCGAGCTATGAGCAGTTCTTC. It translates to CASSQAPSYEQFF. This sequence joins TRBV5-1 and TRBJ2-1; D is ambiguous. V was trimmed by 4 bases and J by 8 bases, leaving 13 bases between them. Germline V lookup: CDR1 SGHRS, CDR2 YFSETQ. The CDR3 is made up of 13 amino acids. Combining the CDR3 with reference TRBV5-1 and TRBJ2-1 gives the whole variable domain KAGVTQTPRYLIKTRGQQVTLSCSPISGHRSVSWYQQTPGQGLQFLFEYFSETQRNKGNFPGRFSGRQFSNSRSEMNVSTLELGDSALYLCASSQAPSYEQFFGPGTRLTVL.

The CDR3 coding sequence is TGTGCCAGCAACAGGGGTGTCACAGATACGCAGTATTTT. This encodes CASNRGVTDTQYF. The chain recombines TRBV6-5 with TRBJ2-3, with 7 bases matching TRBD1. Germline lookup yields CDR1 MNHEY and CDR2 SVGAGI. The CDR3 is 13 amino acids. The V gene end was trimmed by 7 bases and the J gene end by 2 bases; junction bases not matched to a gene: 3.

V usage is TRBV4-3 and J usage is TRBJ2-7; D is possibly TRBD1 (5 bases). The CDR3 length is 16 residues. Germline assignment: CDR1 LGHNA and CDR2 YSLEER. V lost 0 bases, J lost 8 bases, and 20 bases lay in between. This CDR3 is CASSQDLTGEPPKQYF. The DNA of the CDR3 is TGCGCCAGCAGCCAAGATCTAACAGGAGAACCCCCTAAGCAGTACTTC.

CDR3 sequence: CASSSPGHPSEQYF. DNA for the CDR3: TGTGCCAGCTCGTCTCCGGGACACCCCTCTGAGCAGTACTTC. The chain carries TRBV18 and TRBJ2-7; D is perhaps TRBD1 (6 bases). Germline CDR1 and CDR2: KGHSH and LQKENI. With 6 bases removed from V and 7 bases from J, the gap between germline ends came to 19 bases. The CDR3 extends over 14 amino acids.

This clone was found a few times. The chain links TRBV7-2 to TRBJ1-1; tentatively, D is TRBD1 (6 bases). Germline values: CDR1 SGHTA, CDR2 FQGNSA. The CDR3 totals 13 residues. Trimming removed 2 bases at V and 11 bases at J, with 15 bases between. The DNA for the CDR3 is TGTGCCAGCAGCTTAAGACAGGAGCAAACGGCTTTCTTT. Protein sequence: CASSLRQEQTAFF.

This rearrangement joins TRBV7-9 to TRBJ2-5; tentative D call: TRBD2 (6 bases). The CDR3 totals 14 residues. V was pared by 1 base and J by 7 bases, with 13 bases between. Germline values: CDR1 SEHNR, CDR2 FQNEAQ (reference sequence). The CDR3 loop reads CASSLERLRGTQYF. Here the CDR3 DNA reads TGTGCCAGCAGCTTAGAACGACTGCGGGGGACCCAGTACTTC.

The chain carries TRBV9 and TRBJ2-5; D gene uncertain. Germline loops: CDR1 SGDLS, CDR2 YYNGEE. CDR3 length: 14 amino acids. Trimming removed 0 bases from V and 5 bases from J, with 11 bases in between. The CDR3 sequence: CASSVDSQWETQYF. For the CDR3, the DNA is TGTGCCAGCAGCGTAGACAGCCAATGGGAGACCCAGTACTTC.

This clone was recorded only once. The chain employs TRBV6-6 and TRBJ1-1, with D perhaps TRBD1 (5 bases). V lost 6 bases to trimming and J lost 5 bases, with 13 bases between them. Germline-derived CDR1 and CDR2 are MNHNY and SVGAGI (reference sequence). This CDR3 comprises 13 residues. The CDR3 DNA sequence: TGTGCCAGCAGAGCCCAGGGTGGTACTGAAGCTTTCTTT. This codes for CASRAQGGTEAFF.

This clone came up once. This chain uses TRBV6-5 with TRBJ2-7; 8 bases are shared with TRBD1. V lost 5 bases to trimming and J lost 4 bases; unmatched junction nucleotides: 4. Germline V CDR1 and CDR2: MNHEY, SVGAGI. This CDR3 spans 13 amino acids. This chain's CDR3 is CASSMTGVYEQYF. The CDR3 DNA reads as TGTGCCAGCAGTATGACAGGGGTTTACGAGCAGTACTTC.

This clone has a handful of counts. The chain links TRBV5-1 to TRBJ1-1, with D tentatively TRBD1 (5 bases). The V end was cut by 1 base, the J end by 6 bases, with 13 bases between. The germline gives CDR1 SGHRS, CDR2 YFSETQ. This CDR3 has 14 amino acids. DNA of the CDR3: TGCGCCAGCAGCTTGCCCAGGGAGGTTCCTGAAGCTTTCTTT. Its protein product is CASSLPREVPEAFF.

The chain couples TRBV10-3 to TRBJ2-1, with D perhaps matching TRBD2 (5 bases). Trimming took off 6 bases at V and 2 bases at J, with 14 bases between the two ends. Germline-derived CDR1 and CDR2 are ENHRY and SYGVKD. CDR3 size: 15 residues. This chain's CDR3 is CAISPGRDTYNEQFF. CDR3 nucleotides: TGTGCCATCAGCCCCGGACGGGATACCTACAATGAGCAGTTCTTC.

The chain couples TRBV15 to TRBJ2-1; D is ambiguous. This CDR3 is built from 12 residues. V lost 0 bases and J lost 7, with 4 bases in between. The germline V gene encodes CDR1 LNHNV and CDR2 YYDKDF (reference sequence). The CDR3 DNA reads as TGTGCCACCAGCAGAGATCGTAATGAGCAGTTCTTC. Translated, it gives CATSRDRNEQFF.